This TCR beta chain appears in the sequencing data of a study of cytotoxic CD8 clonotypes in ibrutinib-treated CLL. Whole-study findings and limits: Contraction or stability on treatment was seen for public clonotypes, which were uncommon.

This CDR3 contains 14 residues. Germline loops: CDR1 SNHLY, CDR2 FYNNEI. V lost 9 bases to trimming and J lost 2 bases; unmatched junction nucleotides: 7. With regard to this clone: Its specificity is not known.

TCR beta libraries used roughly 2 micrograms of DNA from cryopreserved PBMCs. The table came from immunoSEQ multiplex PCR; TCRdb's copy has only in-frame clones and leaves some out. The sample holds roughly 63,000 clones, approximately 54% seen once. The receptor's source is a human donor with chronic lymphocytic leukemia. This material consisted of PBMCs, taken after 12 months of ibrutinib treatment. This chain links TRBV2 with TRBJ2-1; 7 positions agree with TRBD1. CDR3 sequence: CARTDRRTYNEQFF. CDR3 coding DNA: TGTGCCAGGACGGACAGGAGAACCTACAATGAGCAGTTCTTC.